The sequence of this T cell receptor (beta chain) was determined in a study of graft-versus-host responses after intestinal transplantation. The V gene's germline CDR1 is MGHRA and CDR2 YSYEKL. V shed 4 bases and J shed 8 bases, with 20 bases lying between them. The CDR3 spans 15 residues. Worth noting for this clone: What it binds is unknown.

Generated by immunoSEQ multiplex PCR, the TCRdb table keeps only in-frame clones and is missing some. The sample carries some 100,000 clones, less than 95% recorded once. Regarding the study as a whole: Recipient marrow held GvH clones, some first seen in ileum or blood.

The source is a human donor who was the organ donor for an intestinal transplant. The V call is TRBV4-1, the J call TRBJ1-2; D gene ambiguous. Sequenced material: unstimulated CD8+ T cells sorted from spleen or lymph node cells, taken before transplant. This CDR3 is CASSPEFFSAGGYTF. The CDR3 nucleotides are TGCGCCAGCAGCCCGGAGTTTTTTTCGGCGGGAGGCTACACCTTC.